Listed below are T cell receptor beta chains from one sample, sequenced in a study. TCRdb re-called the RT-PCR reads with MiXCR, one entry per CDR3 protein. The sample lists about 700,000 distinct CDR3 sequences, 12% to 15% seen once, with 3% to 4.5% in the top ten. Specimen: memory CD4+ T cells from blood. These receptors came from a female donor in good health, serving as a healthy control. The conserved cysteine and the conserved F or W are not part of the CDR3 here.

v_call: TRBV15
j_call: TRBJ2-1
cdr3_aa: ATDEGISNEQF

v_call: TRBV6-1
j_call: TRBJ1-5
cdr3_aa: ASRRTYSNQPQH

v_call: TRBV20-1
j_call: TRBJ2-1
cdr3_aa: SARQDRGYYNEQF

v_call: TRBV20-1
j_call: TRBJ2-1
cdr3_aa: SARLAGDRGNEQF

v_call: TRBV4-2
j_call: TRBJ2-7
cdr3_aa: AGSQGIHRGSYEQY

v_call: TRBV4-1
j_call: TRBJ1-3
cdr3_aa: ASSQDNFRDGFSGNTIY

v_call: TRBV6-2/TRBV6-3
j_call: TRBJ2-7
cdr3_aa: ASSSDRYEQY

v_call: TRBV7-2
j_call: TRBJ1-3
cdr3_aa: ASRPPLGGVGNTIY

v_call: TRBV6-6
j_call: TRBJ1-2
cdr3_aa: ASSSKSNYGYT

v_call: TRBV6-6
j_call: TRBJ2-7
cdr3_aa: ACNIDTPYEQY

v_call: TRBV27
j_call: TRBJ1-2
cdr3_aa: ASSAGDRGYGYT

v_call: TRBV20-1
j_call: TRBJ1-1
cdr3_aa: SASDARRMNTEAF

v_call: TRBV14
j_call: TRBJ2-7
cdr3_aa: ASRFSGSGYEQY

v_call: TRBV7-2
j_call: TRBJ1-6
cdr3_aa: ASSPPEGRNSPLH

v_call: TRBV9
j_call: TRBJ1-1
cdr3_aa: ASSNPGKPAF

v_call: TRBV24-1
j_call: TRBJ1-2
cdr3_aa: ATSTGSYGYT

v_call: TRBV6-6
j_call: TRBJ2-3
cdr3_aa: ASRPDAVDTQY

v_call: TRBV10-2
j_call: TRBJ2-1
cdr3_aa: ASSVHSQTPLEQF

v_call: TRBV7-9
j_call: TRBJ2-1
cdr3_aa: ASSHLAGGSSYNEQF

v_call: TRBV5-1
j_call: TRBJ2-2
cdr3_aa: ASSLGPLGGELF

v_call: TRBV5-5
j_call: TRBJ2-2
cdr3_aa: ASSFAGVNTGELF

v_call: TRBV4-2
j_call: TRBJ1-6
cdr3_aa: ASSQDRGYNSPLH

v_call: TRBV12-3/TRBV12-4
j_call: TRBJ2-7
cdr3_aa: ASSRPGFFSEQY

v_call: TRBV10-3
j_call: TRBJ1-1
cdr3_aa: AISEGQRNTEAF